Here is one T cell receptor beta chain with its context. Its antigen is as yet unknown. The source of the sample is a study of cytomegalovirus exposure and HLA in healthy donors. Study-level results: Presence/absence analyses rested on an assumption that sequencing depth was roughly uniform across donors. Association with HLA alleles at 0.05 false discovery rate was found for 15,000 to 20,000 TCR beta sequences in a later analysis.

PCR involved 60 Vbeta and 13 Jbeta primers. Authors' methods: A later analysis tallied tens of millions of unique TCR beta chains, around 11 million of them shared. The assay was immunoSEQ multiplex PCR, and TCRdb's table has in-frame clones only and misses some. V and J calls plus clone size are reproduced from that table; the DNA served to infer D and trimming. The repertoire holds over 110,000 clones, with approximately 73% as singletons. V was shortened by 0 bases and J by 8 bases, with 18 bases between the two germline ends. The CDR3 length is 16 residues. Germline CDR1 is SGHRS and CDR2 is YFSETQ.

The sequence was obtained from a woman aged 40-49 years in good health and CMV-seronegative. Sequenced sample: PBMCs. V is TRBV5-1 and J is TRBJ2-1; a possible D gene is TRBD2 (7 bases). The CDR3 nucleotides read TGCGCCAGCAGCTTGGAAGGGGGGGCCGTTTACCATGAGCAGTTCTTC. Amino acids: CASSLEGGAVYHEQFF.